A selection of T cell receptor beta chains follows, all from one sample in a study of T cell responses to AZD1222 COVID-19 vaccine. The assay was immunoSEQ multiplex PCR, and TCRdb's table has in-frame clones only and misses some. Here the sample spans 91,000 or so clones, about 90% being singletons. Sample: peripheral blood, taken 28 days after the second AZD1222 dose. The receptors derive from an adult who received the AZD1222 COVID-19 vaccine. Each CDR3 is given without its conserved first and last residue. Each record gives: V gene, CDR3 length, J gene, clone size, CDR3 protein. A row's size may be missing; if present it is once, few, many or a size class.

TRBV11-2,13,TRBJ1-4,NA,ASSCCAGTHEKLF
TRBV19,9,TRBJ2-1,NA,ASRGQRRQF
TRBV20-1,12,TRBJ2-4,NA,SASAGLAKNIQY
TRBV6-1,13,TRBJ2-5,NA,ASSEARGYPETQY
TRBV5-4,11,TRBJ1-2,once,ASTPTGSYGYT
TRBV18,14,TRBJ2-7,NA,ASSPAGREGSYEQY
TRBV2,10,TRBJ1-2,NA,ASSQGFDGYT
TRBV28,14,TRBJ1-5,NA,ASSLPAAGWGQPQH
TRBV2,13,TRBJ2-2,NA,ASSPNQTPSGELF
TRBV5-4,11,TRBJ2-2,NA,ASSLKNTGELF
TRBV19,14,TRBJ1-1,NA,ASSIPGTGGSTEAF
TRBV21-1,15,TRBJ1-1,once,ASSKRIGPEMYTEAF
TRBV30,12,TRBJ2-7,NA,AWSVGGGSYEQY
TRBV30,13,TRBJ1-3,once,AWSRTGISGNTIY
TRBV28,12,TRBJ1-5,NA,ASSLLQENQPQH
TRBV28,11,TRBJ1-1,NA,ASSPTGTDEAF
TRBV11-2,12,TRBJ2-5,NA,ASSRIYGEETQY
TRBV7-2,12,TRBJ2-2,NA,ASSLDYRTGELF
TRBV30,12,TRBJ2-1,NA,AWSVGLRVNEQF
TRBV15,13,TRBJ1-4,once,ATSSDGLTNEKLF
TRBV7-9,13,TRBJ2-3,NA,ASSRQYSDTDTQY
TRBV25-1,14,TRBJ1-2,NA,ASSGNPGTGVYGYT
TRBV5-1,11,TRBJ1-2,NA,ASSPPGTDGYT
TRBV28,11,TRBJ1-2,once,ASSPDRSYGYT
TRBV25-1,15,TRBJ2-2,few,ASSRLGDRGHTGELF
TRBV19,11,TRBJ2-7,once,ASSSGTDYEQY
TRBV11-1,14,TRBJ2-5,NA,ASSSLTGLFQETQY
TRBV6-1,15,TRBJ2-5,NA,ASSEAHQRGGGETQY
TRBV15,11,TRBJ1-1,NA,ATRWTGDTEAF
TRBV5-1,13,TRBJ1-4,NA,ASSFPTGVNEKLF
TRBV19,13,TRBJ2-2,NA,ASRRDRGQAGELF
TRBV7-3,12,TRBJ1-4,NA,ASRYRGPNEKLF
TRBV5-1,12,TRBJ1-6,NA,ASSLGQGISPLH
TRBV14,11,TRBJ2-7,once,ASSYDRASLQY
TRBV9,10,TRBJ2-1,NA,ASGQGGYEQF
TRBV19,14,TRBJ1-5,NA,ASSMVPAFVDQPQH
TRBV5-4,13,TRBJ2-7,NA,ASSLGRGWDYEQY
TRBV5-5,11,TRBJ1-2,NA,ASRLANSYGYT
TRBV6-5,11,TRBJ1-2,NA,ASIPTGTYGYT
TRBV6-5,12,TRBJ2-2,NA,ASQQGVSTGELF
TRBV6-5,13,TRBJ1-6,NA,ASKQTANHNSPLH
TRBV24-1,16,TRBJ2-4,NA,ATSDGGWGSGEVSIQY
TRBV7-2,12,TRBJ2-7,NA,ASSLVEGTYEQY